This entry concerns a single TCR beta chain. The data originate from a study of blood T cell repertoires in COVID-19. It was during active infection that Seattle patients were enrolled and then longitudinally followed. Original processing notes: By means of reference gene primer amplification, nucleated cell counts were estimated. Some clones are missing from TCRdb's copy, which holds only in-frame ones; the method was immunoSEQ multiplex PCR. That table supplies the V and J calls and clone size; D and trimming were determined from the DNA. The sample lists under 200,000 clones, 70% to 90% occurring once. Germline loops: CDR1 MDHEN, CDR2 SYDVKM. J gave up 1 base and V 4 bases, and 5 bases lay outside the gene matches. CDR3 size: 16 residues.

This receptor was identified in a woman between 50 and 59 years old with COVID-19, enrolled during active disease. The chain couples TRBV28 to TRBJ1-5, with TRBD1 matching 9 bases. Material: peripheral blood. The CDR3 is CASSSWDRESNQPQHF. The CDR3 DNA reads as TGTGCCAGCAGTTCTTGGGACAGGGAAAGCAATCAGCCCCAGCATTTT.